In its sample, the clone carrying this T cell receptor (beta chain) was seen once. A second roughly 6 to 11 cycle PCR used barcoded and J-beta primers. TCRdb reprocessed the 5' RACE reads via MiXCR and lists one record per CDR3 protein. The repertoire consists of about 640,000 distinct CDR3 sequences, with 25% to 35% occurring once and the leading ten covering 15% to 19%. The data belong to a study of blood T cells in healthy people across ages. Looked up from germline, CDR1 is SGHVS and CDR2 is FNYEAQ. CDR3 size: 18 residues. The germline V and J ends were trimmed by 1 base and 7 bases, with 23 bases remaining between them.

The TCR comes from a woman of 80 years or more in good health. The J gene is TRBJ1-5, the V gene TRBV7-6; D may be TRBD1 (5 bases). Sequenced input: blood. CDR3 sequence (DNA): TGTGCCAGCAGCTTAGGAAGCCCGGGATCCGGAACAGGCCAGCCCCAGCATTTT. Translating it yields CASSLGSPGSGTGQPQHF.